The 25 T cell receptor beta chains below come from one sample, sequenced in a study of blood T cell repertoires in COVID-19 (dated by TCRdb to 2019 to 2021). Preparation of the library involved the immunoSEQ multiplex PCR assay. TCRdb obtained this table from immuneACCESS and retained in-frame rearrangements with V and J assigned. These tables miss some clones; where compared with another copy, unresolved V genes account for less than half of the shortfall, and the remainder is unexplained. The table for this sample lists about 230,000 clones; about nine tenths of them were counted only once. The ten largest clones add up to around a sixth of the sample. Sequencing was carried out using PBMCs or T cells enriched from blood (not recorded which). Receptors were obtained from a young man who had recovered from COVID-19.

The chain's CDR3 is CASSPGGYNEQFF. The CDR3 DNA reads TGTGCCAGCAGCCCCGGCGGATACAATGAGCAGTTCTTC. This chain links TRBV7-8 with TRBJ2-1; no reliable D call. This CDR3 has 13 amino acids. Deletions cut 5 bases from V and 4 bases from J, with 9 bases between. From germline, CDR1 is SGHVS and CDR2 FQNEAQ.

The chain joins TRBV7-8 to TRBJ1-6; 11 bases fit TRBD1. The CDR3 is 18 residues long. Looked up from germline, CDR1 is SGHVS and CDR2 is FQNEAQ. J was trimmed by 6 bases and V by 5 bases; bases with no gene match: 12. In nucleotides, the CDR3 is TGTGCCAGCAGCCCCCTAAGGACAGGGGGCTCCATTAATTCACCCCTCCACTTT. This encodes CASSPLRTGGSINSPLHF.

In its sample, this clone was seen once. The chain uses TRBV3-1 (or the pseudogene TRBV3-2) and TRBJ1-3; no clear D gene. Germline CDR1 and CDR2: LGHDT and YNNKEL (reference sequence). CDR3 length: 16 residues. Between the trimmed V and J ends, which lost 1 base and 0 bases, there was a span of 10 bases. CDR3 bases: TGTGCCAGCAGCCAAGGTCTCGGGAACTCTGGAAACACCATATATTTT. The encoded protein is CASSQGLGNSGNTIYF.

This chain uses TRBV5-1 with TRBJ1-3; 7 nucleotides agree with TRBD1. J lost 2 bases, V lost 1 base, and 3 bases had no gene match. Germline V lookup: CDR1 SGHRS, CDR2 YFSETQ. The CDR3 extends over 15 amino acids. The CDR3 here is CASSLTGVAGNTIYF. The DNA of the CDR3 is TGCGCCAGCAGCTTGACAGGGGTGGCTGGAAACACCATATATTTT.

This sequence joins TRBV10-2 and TRBJ2-5; D call uncertain. CDR1 is WSHSY and CDR2 is SAAADI in the germline V gene. Trimming cost V 10 bases and J 3 bases, with 12 bases left between them. The CDR3 runs 12 residues. CDR3 DNA sequence: TGCGCCACCCAAACAGATAAAGAGACCCAGTACTTC. This translates into CATQTDKETQYF.

This sequence joins TRBV19 and TRBJ1-1; D is undetermined. V dropped 9 bases and J dropped 6 bases, with 14 bases sitting between them. The CDR3 has 12 residues. CDR1 and CDR2 (germline): LNHDA, SQIVND (reference sequence). CDR3 sequence: CASTFEGAEAFF. The CDR3 bases are TGTGCCAGCACTTTTGAGGGAGCTGAAGCTTTCTTT. Full variable domain (remainder filled in from reference TRBV19 and TRBJ1-1): DGGITQSPKYLFRKEGQNVTLSCEQNLNHDAMYWYRQDPGQGLRLIYYSQIVNDFQKGDIAEGYSVSREKKESFPLTVTSAQKNPTAFYLCASTFEGAEAFFGQGTRLTVV.

V usage is TRBV5-3 and J usage is TRBJ2-7; possibly TRBD2 for D (7 bases). TRBV5-3 is labeled an ORF, and its function is uncertain. Trimming took off 10 bases at V and 9 bases at J, with 29 bases between the two ends. The CDR3 covers 15 residues. The CDR3 DNA reads as TGTGCCGTCCTTACAGGCGCCGGGGGGCCGGATGCGCAGTACTTC. Residues: CAVLTGAGGPDAQYF.

The genes are TRBV28 and TRBJ2-3; D unclear. Germline CDR1 MDHEN, CDR2 SYDVKM. This CDR3 is 16 amino acids long. V was clipped by 4 bases and J by 0 bases, with 14 bases between them. In nucleotides, the CDR3 is TGTGCCAGCAGTTCTAACAGAGCTTTGAGCACAGATACGCAGTATTTT. Its protein product is CASSSNRALSTDTQYF.

This clone was observed a handful of times. The chain carries TRBV28 and TRBJ1-2; D might be TRBD1 (6 bases). This CDR3 has 14 residues. The V end lost 6 bases, the J end lost 5 bases, and 16 bases lay between the germline ends. Germline-derived CDR1 and CDR2 are MDHEN and SYDVKM. The CDR3 here is CASRTKQGRYGYTF. For the CDR3, the DNA is TGTGCCAGCAGAACCAAACAGGGTCGTTATGGCTACACCTTC.

The chain employs TRBV2 and TRBJ1-1; perhaps TRBD1 as D (6 bases). With 4 bases removed from V and 1 base from J, the gap between germline ends came to 13 bases. CDR1 and CDR2 (germline): SNHLY, FYNNEI. The CDR3 totals 15 residues. The CDR3 nucleotides read TGTGCCAGCAGTGTCCGCCGGACAGAGAACACTGAAGCTTTCTTT. Encoded protein: CASSVRRTENTEAFF.

The chain joins TRBV27 to TRBJ2-1; 7 positions match TRBD2. Germline trimming cut 0 bases from V and 4 bases from J; bases unmatched to any gene: 6. Germline loops: CDR1 MNHEY, CDR2 SMNVEV (reference sequence). CDR3 length equals 16 residues. The chain's CDR3 is CASSLSGLAVYNEQFF. CDR3 bases: TGTGCCAGCAGTTTATCGGGGCTAGCGGTATACAATGAGCAGTTCTTC.

The chain employs TRBV4-1 and TRBJ2-6, with 11 bases lining up with TRBD2. The V gene's germline CDR1 is MGHRA and CDR2 YSYEKL. J lost 0 bases, V lost 4 bases, and 8 bases had no gene match. The length of the CDR3 is 19 residues. CDR3 sequence: CASSPNRLAGISGANVLTF. In DNA, the CDR3 is TGCGCCAGCAGCCCAAATCGACTAGCGGGGATCTCTGGGGCCAACGTCCTGACTTTC.

V is TRBV20-1 and J is TRBJ2-7; maybe TRBD2 (6 bases). V lost 6 bases and J lost 7, with 13 bases in between. The CDR3 sequence is 11 residues long. Per germline, CDR1 DFQATT and CDR2 SNEGSKA (reference sequence). The CDR3 reads CSAGGLWEQYF. CDR3 in DNA: TGCAGTGCGGGGGGACTTTGGGAGCAGTACTTC.

A few counts support this clone. The rearrangement joins TRBV7-9 to TRBJ2-1, with 9 bases that match TRBD2. CDR3 length: 15 amino acids. The ends lost 5 bases at V and 7 bases at J; junction bases unmatched: 9. Germline V CDR1 and CDR2: SEHNR, FQNEAQ (reference sequence). The CDR3 is CASSPSGNSRNEQFF. As DNA, the CDR3 is TGTGCCAGCAGCCCTAGCGGGAACAGCAGGAATGAGCAGTTCTTC.

This clone was seen a single time. The rearrangement joins TRBV11-2 to TRBJ1-1, with D possibly being TRBD1 (5 bases). The CDR3 has 15 residues. Germline V gene lookup returns CDR1 SGHAT and CDR2 FQNNGV. V lost 2 bases and J lost 2, with 12 bases in between. CDR3 sequence reads: CASSLTGLPNTEAFF. Here the CDR3 DNA reads TGTGCCAGCAGCTTAACGGGACTTCCCAACACTGAAGCTTTCTTT.

V usage is TRBV13 and J usage is TRBJ2-5, with no clear D. CDR3 length: 14 residues. The V gene lost 0 bases and the J gene lost 7 bases, with 12 bases spanning the gap. Germline V lookup: CDR1 PRHDT, CDR2 FYEKMQ (reference sequence). The CDR3 bases are TGTGCCAGCAGCTTAGGTTTCGGTGGTGGGACCCAGTACTTC. Translation: CASSLGFGGGTQYF.

The rearrangement uses TRBV24-1 and TRBJ2-4; TRBD1 matches 7 bases. The CDR3 covers 14 residues. Germline CDR1 is KGHDR and CDR2 is SFDVKD. The V gene end was trimmed by 3 bases and the J gene end by 7 bases; junction bases not matched to a gene: 5. CDR3 protein: CATSDPTGTNIQYF. As DNA, the CDR3 is TGTGCCACCAGTGATCCGACAGGGACGAACATTCAGTACTTC.

This rearrangement joins TRBV4-1 to TRBJ2-2, with D possibly being TRBD1 (6 bases). The CDR3 is 15 amino acids. Germline lookup yields CDR1 MGHRA and CDR2 YSYEKL. The germline V and J ends were trimmed by 6 bases and 2 bases, with 13 bases remaining between them. CDR3 loop: CASSFRDTNTGELFF. The CDR3 nucleotides read TGCGCCAGCAGTTTCCGGGACACCAACACCGGGGAGCTGTTTTTT.

The table lists this clone with a few counts. The rearrangement joins TRBV28 to TRBJ2-7; TRBD2 might be the D (6 bases). The CDR3 contains 15 residues. The germline V gene has CDR1 MDHEN and CDR2 SYDVKM. Trimming pared 3 bases from V and 5 bases from J, leaving 17 bases between. For the CDR3, the DNA is TGTGCCAGCAGTTTTCGATCACTAGCAGGCGACGAGCAGTACTTC. It yields the protein CASSFRSLAGDEQYF.

V and J are TRBV11-2 and TRBJ2-3; TRBD2 matches 8 bases. Germline V gene sequence: CDR1 SGHAT, CDR2 FQNNGV. The trim removed 4 bases at V and 1 base at J, leaving 13 bases unmatched. The CDR3 is 18 amino acids. The CDR3 spells CASSSQRGGLAGTDTQYF. The CDR3 nucleotides read TGTGCCAGCAGCTCCCAAAGGGGCGGACTAGCTGGCACAGATACGCAGTATTTT.

V usage is TRBV6-1 and J usage is TRBJ2-7; the D gene is possibly TRBD1 (5 bases). Trimming took 3 bases from V and 3 from J, leaving 15 bases between them. The CDR3 has 15 residues. Germline V lookup: CDR1 MNHNS, CDR2 SASEGT. CDR3 region: CASSDAGLGVYEQYF. CDR3 nucleotide sequence: TGTGCCAGCAGTGACGCAGGGCTAGGGGTCTACGAGCAGTACTTC.

J is TRBJ1-1 and V is TRBV3-1 (or the pseudogene TRBV3-2); no clear D gene. CDR1 and CDR2 (germline): LGHDT, YNNKEL (reference sequence). The germline V and J ends were trimmed by 1 base and 7 bases, with 10 bases remaining between them. The CDR3 is made up of 13 amino acids. The CDR3 DNA is TGTGCCAGCAGCCAAGGGGTGGCAGGTGAAGCTTTCTTT. Translating gives CASSQGVAGEAFF.

The rearrangement joins TRBV24-1 to TRBJ1-2; the D is unclear. V was trimmed by 3 bases and J by 4 bases, leaving 8 bases between them. The CDR3 consists of 13 residues. The germline gives CDR1 KGHDR, CDR2 SFDVKD. The CDR3 sequence: CATSDPGVYGYTF. The CDR3 bases are TGTGCCACCAGTGATCCGGGAGTCTATGGCTACACCTTC.

This sequence joins TRBV24-1 and TRBJ2-1; D remains ambiguous. The V and J ends lost 5 bases and 6 bases respectively, with 7 bases between them. Germline V lookup: CDR1 KGHDR, CDR2 SFDVKD. There are 12 residues in the CDR3. CDR3 DNA: TGTGCCACCAGTGGGAGCGTCAATGAGCAGTTCTTC. This sequence encodes CATSGSVNEQFF.

The chain joins TRBV28 to TRBJ2-3, with D possibly being TRBD2 (7 bases). V was cut by 6 bases and J by 0 bases, with 10 bases left in between. Per germline, CDR1 MDHEN and CDR2 SYDVKM. There are 14 residues in the CDR3. CDR3 nucleotides: TGTGCCAGCAGAAGGGGGGGGAGCACAGATACGCAGTATTTT. Its protein product is CASRRGGSTDTQYF.